This entry features one T cell receptor (beta chain) sequence. As yet, its antigen is unknown. The CDR3 is 14 amino acids. The V gene's germline CDR1 is MDHEN and CDR2 SYDVKM. Germline trimming cut 0 bases from V and 5 bases from J; bases unmatched to any gene: 1. These data are taken from a study of T cell responses to AZD1222 COVID-19 vaccine. Overall study: Second-dose groups at about 4 or about 12 weeks were pooled. Overall study findings and caveats: The donor group comprised mostly white British people and more females; the analysis possibly underestimated clonal diversity. A reported finding is that nearly half of spike-specific TCRs target unmutated variant regions.

Some clones are missing from TCRdb's copy, which holds only in-frame ones; the method was immunoSEQ multiplex PCR. The sample holds over 150,000 clones; almost 90% are singletons and the top ten take approximately 0.5%. This material consisted of peripheral blood, taken on day 0 of AZD1222 vaccination. The receptor was isolated from an adult in good health. The V call is TRBV28, the J call TRBJ1-5; 7 bases line up with TRBD1. CDR3 nucleotides: TGTGCCAGCAGTTTATGGCAGGGGGATCAGCCCCAGCATTTT. Translation: CASSLWQGDQPQHF.